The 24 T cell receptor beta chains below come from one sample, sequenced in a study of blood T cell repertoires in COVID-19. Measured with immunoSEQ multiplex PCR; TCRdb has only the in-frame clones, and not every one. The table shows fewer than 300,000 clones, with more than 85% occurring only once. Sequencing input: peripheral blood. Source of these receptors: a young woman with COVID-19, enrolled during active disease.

The CDR3 coding sequence is TGTGCCAGCAGCACTCCTGGGGGGATGGGGAACACTGAAGCTTTCTTT. Its protein is CASSTPGGMGNTEAFF. This chain links TRBV7-2 with TRBJ1-1; a possible D gene is TRBD1 (5 bases). This CDR3 contains 16 residues. The V gene's germline CDR1 is SGHTA and CDR2 FQGNSA. The germline V and J ends were trimmed by 5 bases and 1 base, with 17 bases remaining between them.

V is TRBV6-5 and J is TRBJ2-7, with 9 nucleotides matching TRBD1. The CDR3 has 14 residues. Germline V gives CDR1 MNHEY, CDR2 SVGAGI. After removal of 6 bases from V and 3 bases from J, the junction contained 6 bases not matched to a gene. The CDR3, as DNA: TGTGCCAGCAGCTGGGACAGGGTTAGCTACGAGCAGTACTTC. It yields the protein CASSWDRVSYEQYF.

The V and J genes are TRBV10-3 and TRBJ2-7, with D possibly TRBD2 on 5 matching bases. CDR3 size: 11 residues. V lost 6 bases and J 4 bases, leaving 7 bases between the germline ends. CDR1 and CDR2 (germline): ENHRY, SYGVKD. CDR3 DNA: TGTGCCATCAGGGACTCTTACGAGCAGTACTTC. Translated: CAIRDSYEQYF.

DNA for the CDR3: TGTGCCAGTCAGCCCGGGGGGTACGGCACAGATACGCAGTATTTT. As protein: CASQPGGYGTDTQYF. The V call is TRBV19, the J call TRBJ2-3, with 7 bases aligning to TRBD2. V trimming: 8 bases; J trimming: 1 base; junction bases outside the gene matches: 9. CDR3 length: 15 residues. Germline CDR1 is LNHDA and CDR2 is SQIVND (reference sequence).

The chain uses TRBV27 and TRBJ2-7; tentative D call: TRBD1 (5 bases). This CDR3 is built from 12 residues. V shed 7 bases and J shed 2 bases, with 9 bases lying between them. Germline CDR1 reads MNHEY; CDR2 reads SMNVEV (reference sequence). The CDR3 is CASMTDTYEQYF. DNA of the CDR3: TGTGCCAGCATGACAGATACCTACGAGCAGTACTTC.

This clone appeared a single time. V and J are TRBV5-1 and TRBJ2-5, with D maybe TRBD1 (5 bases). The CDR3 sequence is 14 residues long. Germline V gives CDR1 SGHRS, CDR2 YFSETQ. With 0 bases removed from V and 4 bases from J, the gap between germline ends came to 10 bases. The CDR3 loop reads CASSLEQVRETQYF. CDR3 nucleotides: TGCGCCAGCAGCTTGGAACAGGTTAGAGAGACCCAGTACTTC.

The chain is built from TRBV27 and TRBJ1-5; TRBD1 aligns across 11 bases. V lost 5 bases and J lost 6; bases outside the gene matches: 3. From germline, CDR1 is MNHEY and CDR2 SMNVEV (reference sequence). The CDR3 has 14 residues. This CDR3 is CASSLGTGGQPQHF. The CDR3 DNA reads TGTGCCAGCAGTCTTGGGACAGGGGGTCAGCCCCAGCATTTT.

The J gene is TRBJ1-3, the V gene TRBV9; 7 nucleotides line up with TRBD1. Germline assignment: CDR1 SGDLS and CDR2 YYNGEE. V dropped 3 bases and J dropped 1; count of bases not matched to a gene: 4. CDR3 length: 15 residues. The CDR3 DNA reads TGTGCCAGCAGCGCGTTGGGACAGTCTGGAAACACCATATATTTT. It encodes CASSALGQSGNTIYF.

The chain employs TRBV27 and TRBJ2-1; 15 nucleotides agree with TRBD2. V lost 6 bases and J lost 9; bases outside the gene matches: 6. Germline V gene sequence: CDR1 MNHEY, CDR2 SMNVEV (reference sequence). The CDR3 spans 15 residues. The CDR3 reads CASSRTSGRAIEQFF. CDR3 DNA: TGTGCCAGCAGCCGGACTAGCGGGAGGGCCATTGAGCAGTTCTTC.

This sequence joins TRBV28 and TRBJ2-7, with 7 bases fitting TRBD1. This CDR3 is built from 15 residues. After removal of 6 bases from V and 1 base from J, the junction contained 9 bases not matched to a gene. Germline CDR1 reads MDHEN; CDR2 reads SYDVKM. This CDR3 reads CASSATGKVSYEQYF. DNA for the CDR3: TGTGCCAGCAGCGCGACAGGGAAGGTGTCCTACGAGCAGTACTTC.

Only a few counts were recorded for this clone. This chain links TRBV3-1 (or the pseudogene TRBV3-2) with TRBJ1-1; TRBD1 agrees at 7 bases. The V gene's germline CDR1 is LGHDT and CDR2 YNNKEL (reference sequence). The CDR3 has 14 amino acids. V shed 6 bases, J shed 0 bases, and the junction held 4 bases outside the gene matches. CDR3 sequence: CASRGTDLNTEAFF. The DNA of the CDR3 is TGTGCCAGCAGGGGGACAGACCTGAACACTGAAGCTTTCTTT.

The CDR3 DNA follows: TGCAGTGCTGGACACGAACTGCACACCTTC. This gives the protein CSAGHELHTF. The V and J genes are TRBV20-1 and TRBJ1-2; D is possibly TRBD1 (5 bases). There are 10 residues in the CDR3. V lost 5 bases and J 12 bases, leaving 13 bases between the germline ends. The V gene's germline CDR1 is DFQATT and CDR2 SNEGSKA (reference sequence).

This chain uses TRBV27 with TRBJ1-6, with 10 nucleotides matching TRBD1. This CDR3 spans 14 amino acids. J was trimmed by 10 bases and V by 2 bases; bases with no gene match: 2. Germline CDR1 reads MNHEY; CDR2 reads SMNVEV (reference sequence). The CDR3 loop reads CASSLGTGASPLHF. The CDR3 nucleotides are TGTGCCAGCAGTTTAGGGACAGGGGCATCACCCCTCCACTTT.

The CDR3 sequence: CASSLSGTGVTGELFF. The CDR3 nucleotides are TGTGCCAGCAGCTTATCCGGGACAGGGGTCACCGGGGAGCTGTTTTTT. The gene calls are TRBV7-3 and TRBJ2-2; 10 bases match TRBD1. The CDR3 has 16 residues. Germline CDR1 SGHTA, CDR2 FQGTGA. The ends lost 2 bases at V and 4 bases at J; junction bases unmatched: 4.

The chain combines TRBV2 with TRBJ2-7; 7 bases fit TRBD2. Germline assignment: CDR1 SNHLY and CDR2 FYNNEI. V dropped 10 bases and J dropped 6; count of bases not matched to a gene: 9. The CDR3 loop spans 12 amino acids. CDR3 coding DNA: TGTGCCAAGCGGGACCGCAAGGGCGAGCAGTACTTC. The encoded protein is CAKRDRKGEQYF. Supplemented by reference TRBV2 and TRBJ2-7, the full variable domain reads EPEVTQTPSHQVTQMGQEVILRCVPISNHLYFYWYRQILGQKVEFLVSFYNNEISEKSEIFDDQFSVERPDGSNFTLKIRSTKLEDSAMYFCAKRDRKGEQYFGPGTRLTVT.

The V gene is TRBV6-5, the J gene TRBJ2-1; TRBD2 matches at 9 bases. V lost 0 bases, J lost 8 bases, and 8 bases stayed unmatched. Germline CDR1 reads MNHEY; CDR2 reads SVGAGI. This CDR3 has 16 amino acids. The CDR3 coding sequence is TGTGCCAGCAGTTACTCGCTCGCGGGAGGGTTGGATGAGCAGTTCTTC. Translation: CASSYSLAGGLDEQFF.

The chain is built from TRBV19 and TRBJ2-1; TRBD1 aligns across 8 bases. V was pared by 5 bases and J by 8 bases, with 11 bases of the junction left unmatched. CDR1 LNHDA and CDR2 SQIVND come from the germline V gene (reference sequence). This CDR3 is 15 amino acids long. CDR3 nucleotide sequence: TGTGCCAGTAGTCGGCTACAGGGGGGAATCGATGAGCAGTTCTTC. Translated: CASSRLQGGIDEQFF.

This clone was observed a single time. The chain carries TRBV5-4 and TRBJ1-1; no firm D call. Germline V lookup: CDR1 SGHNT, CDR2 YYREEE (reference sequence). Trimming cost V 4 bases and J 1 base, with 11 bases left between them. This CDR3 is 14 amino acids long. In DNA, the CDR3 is TGTGCCAGCAGCCAGCTAGAATGGAACACTGAAGCTTTCTTT. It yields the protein CASSQLEWNTEAFF. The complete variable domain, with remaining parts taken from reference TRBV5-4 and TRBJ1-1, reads ETGVTQSPTHLIKTRGQQVTLRCSSQSGHNTVSWYQQALGQGPQFIFQYYREEENGRGNFPPRFSGLQFPNYSSELNVNALELDDSALYLCASSQLEWNTEAFFGQGTRLTVV.

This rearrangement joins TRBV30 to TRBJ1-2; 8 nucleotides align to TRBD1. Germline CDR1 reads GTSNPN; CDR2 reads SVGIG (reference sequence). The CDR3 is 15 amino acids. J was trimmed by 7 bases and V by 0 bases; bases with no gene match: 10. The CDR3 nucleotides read TGTGCCTGGAGTGTAGTCGGGACAGGAGAGTTTGGCTACACCTTC. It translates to CAWSVVGTGEFGYTF.

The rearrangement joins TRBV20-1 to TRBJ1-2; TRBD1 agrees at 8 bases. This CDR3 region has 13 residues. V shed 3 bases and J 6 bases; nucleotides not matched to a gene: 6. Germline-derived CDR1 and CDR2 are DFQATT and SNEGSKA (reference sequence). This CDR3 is CSASLDREDGYTF. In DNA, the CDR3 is TGCAGTGCTAGTCTGGACAGGGAGGATGGCTACACCTTC.

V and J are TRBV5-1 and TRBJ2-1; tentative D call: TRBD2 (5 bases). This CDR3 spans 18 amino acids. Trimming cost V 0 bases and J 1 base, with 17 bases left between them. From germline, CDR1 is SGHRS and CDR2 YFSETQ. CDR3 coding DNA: TGCGCCAGCAGCTTGGCCAGCGGAGGCGATCTTTCCTACAATGAGCAGTTCTTC. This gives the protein CASSLASGGDLSYNEQFF.

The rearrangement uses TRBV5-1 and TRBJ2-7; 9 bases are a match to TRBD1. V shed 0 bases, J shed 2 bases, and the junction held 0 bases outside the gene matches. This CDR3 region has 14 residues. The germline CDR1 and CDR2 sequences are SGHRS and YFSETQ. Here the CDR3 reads CASSLGTGAYEQYF. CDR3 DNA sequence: TGCGCCAGCAGCTTGGGGACAGGGGCCTACGAGCAGTACTTC.

CDR3 sequence reads: CASSERQSRAFF. The CDR3 region has the DNA TGTGCCAGCAGTGAACGACAGTCCCGGGCTTTCTTT. The chain joins TRBV6-1 to TRBJ1-1; D might be TRBD1 (5 bases). This CDR3 is built from 12 residues. CDR1 is MNHNS and CDR2 is SASEGT in the germline V gene. Deletions cut 2 bases from V and 11 bases from J, with 12 bases between.

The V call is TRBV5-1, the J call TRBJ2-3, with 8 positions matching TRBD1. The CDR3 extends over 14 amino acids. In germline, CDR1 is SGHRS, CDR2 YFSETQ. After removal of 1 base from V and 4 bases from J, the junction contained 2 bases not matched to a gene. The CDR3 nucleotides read TGCGCCAGCAGCTTGTTACAGGGGGCAGATACGCAGTATTTT. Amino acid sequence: CASSLLQGADTQYF.